Below, 19 T cell receptor beta chains from the same sample are listed, as sequenced in a study of blood T cell repertoires in COVID-19. Sequenced by immunoSEQ multiplex PCR; TCRdb stores in-frame clones only, minus some. The table lists about 150,000 clones, over 70% of them singletons. What was sequenced was peripheral blood. These receptors were taken from a man aged 80 or over with acute or convalescent COVID-19.

V usage is TRBV6-5 and J usage is TRBJ2-6; the D gene is possibly TRBD2 (6 bases). V shed 0 bases and J shed 1 base, with 7 bases lying between them. CDR1 and CDR2 (germline): MNHEY, SVGAGI. This CDR3 spans 16 amino acids. CDR3 loop: CASSYSAGSGANVLTF. Written as DNA, the CDR3 is TGTGCCAGCAGTTACTCGGCGGGATCTGGGGCCAACGTCCTGACTTTC.

The V call is TRBV21-1, the J call TRBJ2-7; the table's D gene call, TRBD1, was not cross checked with the DNA. TRBV21-1 is a pseudogene locus. This CDR3 contains 16 residues. The CDR3 spells CATTPMARGLGYEQYF. In DNA form, the CDR3 reads TGTGCCACTACGCCAATGGCAAGGGGGCTAGGCTACGAGCAGTACTTC.

The chain couples TRBV9 to TRBJ2-7, with 9 positions matching TRBD1. This CDR3 region has 16 residues. Looked up from germline, CDR1 is SGDLS and CDR2 is YYNGEE. Trimming took 3 bases from V and 3 from J; bases not matched to a gene: 10. This CDR3 is CASSATLPGQGYEQYF. CDR3 DNA sequence: TGTGCCAGCAGCGCAACCCTACCGGGACAGGGCTACGAGCAGTACTTC.

V and J are TRBV24-1 and TRBJ2-5; no definite D call. In germline, CDR1 is KGHDR, CDR2 SFDVKD. The CDR3 runs 14 residues. With 3 bases removed from V and 5 bases from J, the gap between germline ends came to 12 bases. For the CDR3, the DNA is TGTGCCACCAGTGATCCCAATGAGATCGAGACCCAGTACTTC. Its translation is CATSDPNEIETQYF.

The chain employs TRBV7-8 and TRBJ2-2; 8 bases map to TRBD2. After removal of 3 bases from V and 1 base from J, the junction contained 1 base not matched to a gene. From germline, CDR1 is SGHVS and CDR2 FQNEAQ. This CDR3 has 15 amino acids. The DNA of the CDR3 is TGTGCCAGCAGCTTTAGCGGGGAGAACACCGGGGAGCTGTTTTTT. As protein: CASSFSGENTGELFF.

Only one count was recorded for this clone. V usage is TRBV2 and J usage is TRBJ2-1, with D tentatively TRBD1 (6 bases). Germline assignment: CDR1 SNHLY and CDR2 FYNNEI. The CDR3 runs to 14 residues. V was clipped by 4 bases and J by 4 bases, with 11 bases between them. CDR3 sequence: CASSGRTVYNEQFF. The DNA for the CDR3 is TGTGCCAGCAGTGGAAGGACAGTGTACAATGAGCAGTTCTTC.

This clone was recorded only once. V gene TRBV19 combines with J gene TRBJ1-5, with D maybe TRBD1 (6 bases). Germline-derived CDR1 and CDR2 are LNHDA and SQIVND (reference sequence). The CDR3 extends over 14 amino acids. V gave up 4 bases and J gave up 0 bases, with 7 bases separating them. The CDR3, as DNA: TGTGCCAGTAGTAGGACAGATAGCAATCAGCCCCAGCATTTT. It translates to CASSRTDSNQPQHF.

The rearrangement links TRBV2 to TRBJ1-2; perhaps TRBD1 as D (6 bases). Germline V CDR1 and CDR2: SNHLY, FYNNEI. Trimming cost V 6 bases and J 2 bases, with 10 bases left between them. The CDR3 is 13 amino acids. The CDR3 bases are TGTGCCAGCAGAGGGGGGGCAAACTATGGCTACACCTTC. Amino acids: CASRGGANYGYTF.

This chain connects TRBV19 to TRBJ2-3; D may be TRBD1 (6 bases). This CDR3 has 15 residues. CDR1 is LNHDA and CDR2 is SQIVND in the germline V gene (reference sequence). Trimming took off 1 base at V and 4 bases at J, with 12 bases between the two ends. For the CDR3, the DNA is TGTGCCAGTAGTATAGGGGGCAGGGGCCCAGATACGCAGTATTTT. It specifies CASSIGGRGPDTQYF.

CDR3 DNA: TGTGCCAGCAGTGGCGGGACAGGGGGCCCCCTCAGCAATCAGCCCCAGCATTTT. Its protein is CASSGGTGGPLSNQPQHF. The chain has TRBV6-1 and TRBJ1-5, with 12 bases that match TRBD1. V was pared by 4 bases and J by 1 base, with 8 bases of the junction left unmatched. CDR3 size: 18 residues. CDR1 MNHNS and CDR2 SASEGT come from the germline V gene.

The V and J genes are TRBV6-6 and TRBJ1-2; D might be TRBD1 (6 bases). Deletions cut 4 bases from V and 10 bases from J, with 22 bases between. CDR3 length equals 15 residues. In germline, CDR1 is MNHNY, CDR2 SVGAGI (reference sequence). CDR3 nucleotides: TGTGCCAGCAGTTTAAACCCAGCACAGGGTGGGGACTACACCTTC. Translation gives CASSLNPAQGGDYTF.

The chain recombines TRBV28 with TRBJ2-2, with a tentative D call TRBD1 (5 bases). Trimming stripped 5 bases from V and 2 bases from J, with 18 bases between. The CDR3 runs 17 residues. Germline V gene lookup returns CDR1 MDHEN and CDR2 SYDVKM. As DNA, the CDR3 is TGTGCCAGCAGTGCGGCGCTATCGACAGCTAACACCGGGGAGCTGTTTTTT. Translation gives CASSAALSTANTGELFF.

V is TRBV9 and J is TRBJ2-7, with unresolved D. Deletions cut 2 bases from V and 0 bases from J, with 12 bases between. Looked up from germline, CDR1 is SGDLS and CDR2 is YYNGEE. This CDR3 is 15 amino acids long. CDR3 amino acids: CASSVSGGPSYEQYF. For the CDR3, the DNA is TGTGCCAGCAGCGTTTCTGGTGGCCCCTCCTACGAGCAGTACTTC. The variable domain in full, completed from reference TRBV9 and TRBJ2-7, reads DSGVTQTPKHLITATGQRVTLRCSPRSGDLSVYWYQQSLDQGLQFLIQYYNGEERAKGNILERFSAQQFPDLHSELNLSSLELGDSALYFCASSVSGGPSYEQYFGPGTRLTVT.

This chain connects TRBV2 to TRBJ1-6; 7 bases fit TRBD1. Germline CDR1 and CDR2: SNHLY and FYNNEI. The V and J ends lost 3 bases and 4 bases, in that order; junction bases with no gene match: 3. The CDR3 contains 15 residues. The CDR3 sequence: CASSEQTGYNSPLHF. Written as DNA, the CDR3 is TGTGCCAGCAGTGAGCAGACAGGGTATAATTCACCCCTCCACTTT.

The CDR3 nucleotides read TGTGCCAGCAGCCAAGATCCGGTGACAGGGGGTTATAATTCACCCCTCCACTTT. This translates into CASSQDPVTGGYNSPLHF. The chain joins TRBV4-2 to TRBJ1-6; 9 bases map to TRBD1. The CDR3 is 18 amino acids. Unmatched junction bases numbered 7, after V lost 0 bases and J lost 4 bases. In germline, CDR1 is LGHNA, CDR2 YNFKEQ.

The rearrangement uses TRBV27 and TRBJ2-7, with TRBD2 identical over 11 bases. The V and J ends lost 5 bases and 2 bases, in that order; junction bases with no gene match: 14. The germline V gene has CDR1 MNHEY and CDR2 SMNVEV (reference sequence). The CDR3 runs to 18 residues. CDR3 bases: TGTGCCAGCAGTCGTCGACTCGGGGTAGCGGGAGGGCCCTACGAGCAGTACTTC. Its translation is CASSRRLGVAGGPYEQYF.

V and J are TRBV5-1 and TRBJ2-1; TRBD2 might be the D (5 bases). CDR3 size: 12 residues. Germline assignment: CDR1 SGHRS and CDR2 YFSETQ. V lost 1 base and J lost 10, with 9 bases in between. The chain's CDR3 is CASSLRRVEQFF. The CDR3 nucleotides are TGCGCCAGCAGCTTGAGGCGGGTGGAGCAGTTCTTC.

The chain uses TRBV19 and TRBJ1-2; 7 bases map to TRBD1. The CDR3 consists of 13 residues. Germline-derived CDR1 and CDR2 are LNHDA and SQIVND (reference sequence). V lost 7 bases, J lost 8 bases, and 10 bases stayed unmatched. The CDR3 nucleotides read TGTGCCAGTACCTCCGGGACAGTTAAGGGCTACACCTTC. Translating it yields CASTSGTVKGYTF.

The count of this clone is one. The chain combines TRBV6-5 with TRBJ1-2; a weak D match, TRBD1 (5 bases). The CDR3 consists of 13 residues. Trimming removed 5 bases from V and 4 bases from J, with 11 bases in between. Germline values: CDR1 MNHEY, CDR2 SVGAGI. The CDR3: CASSREGPYGYTF. The CDR3 nucleotides are TGTGCCAGCAGTCGGGAGGGGCCCTATGGCTACACCTTC.